This T cell receptor beta chain was recovered during a study of cytomegalovirus exposure and HLA in healthy donors. Using immunoSEQ multiplex PCR, the repertoire was profiled, and TCRdb retains in-frame clones only, with some absent. The sample includes 130,000 or so clones, 85% to 90% of them seen just once. The germline V gene encodes CDR1 SQVTM and CDR2 ANQGSEA. There are 13 residues in the CDR3. Germline trimming cut 5 bases from V and 0 bases from J; bases unmatched to any gene: 2. This clonotype originated in a young woman in good health and CMV-seronegative. V gene TRBV29-1 combines with J gene TRBJ1-1; 8 nucleotides line up with TRBD1. What was sequenced was PBMCs. The CDR3 here is CSVSGQVNTEAFF. CDR3 in DNA: TGCAGCGTTTCGGGACAGGTGAACACTGAAGCTTTCTTT. The full variable domain, completed using reference TRBV29-1 and TRBJ1-1, is SAVISQKPSRDICQRGTSLTIQCQVDSQVTMMFWYRQQPGQSLTLIATANQGSEATYESGFVIDKFPISRPNLTFSTLTVSNMSPEDSSIYLCSVSGQVNTEAFFGQGTRLTVV.